Presented here are 8 T cell receptor beta chains from one specimen sequenced in a study of T cells in localized non-small cell lung cancer. The method was immunoSEQ multiplex PCR; TCRdb's version includes in-frame clones alone and lacks a portion of them. Of some 1,300 clones in the sample, 16% were seen once. Sequencing used normal lung tissue next to the tumor, obtained before any cancer treatment. These TCRs come from a woman aged 35-75 years with stage I lung adenocarcinoma.

The J gene is TRBJ2-1, the V gene TRBV19; the match to TRBD1 covers 7 bases. J was trimmed by 2 bases and V by 0 bases; bases with no gene match: 4. The CDR3 covers 16 residues. Germline V gives CDR1 LNHDA, CDR2 SQIVND (reference sequence). CDR3 DNA: TGTGCCAGTAGTATAGATCTGCAGGGGGCCTACAATGAGCAGTTCTTC. Protein: CASSIDLQGAYNEQFF. Using reference TRBV19 and TRBJ2-1 for the parts outside the CDR3, the full variable domain is DGGITQSPKYLFRKEGQNVTLSCEQNLNHDAMYWYRQDPGQGLRLIYYSQIVNDFQKGDIAEGYSVSREKKESFPLTVTSAQKNPTAFYLCASSIDLQGAYNEQFFGPGTRLTVL.

The J gene is TRBJ2-2, the V gene TRBV11-3, with D possibly TRBD1 on 7 matching bases. CDR1 SGHNT and CDR2 YENEEA come from the germline V gene. This CDR3 has 16 amino acids. The V end lost 5 bases, the J end lost 3 bases, and 16 bases lay between the germline ends. CDR3 sequence (DNA): TGTGCCAGCAGCAATGGACAGGAGCGGGACACCGGGGAGCTGTTTTTT. This sequence encodes CASSNGQERDTGELFF.

The chain couples TRBV29-1 to TRBJ2-1; D possibly corresponds to TRBD2 (6 bases). The V end lost 6 bases, the J end lost 4 bases, and 28 bases lay between the germline ends. This CDR3 contains 18 residues. Germline CDR1 is SQVTM and CDR2 is ANQGSEA. The CDR3 nucleotides are TGCAGCGTAGCACTCGGGTTTATGCGGCGGGGTTATTACAATGAGCAGTTCTTC. Amino acid sequence: CSVALGFMRRGYYNEQFF.

This clone was detected a few times. The V and J genes are TRBV9 and TRBJ2-1, with 11 bases matching TRBD2. The CDR3 sequence is 16 residues long. Germline CDR1 SGDLS, CDR2 YYNGEE. J gave up 4 bases and V 5 bases, and 8 bases lay outside the gene matches. CDR3 coding DNA: TGTGCCAGCAGTGATCAGGGACTAGCGGTGTACAATGAGCAGTTCTTC. It specifies CASSDQGLAVYNEQFF.

This clone was found a few times. This chain connects TRBV6-8 to TRBJ2-6, with D tentatively TRBD1 or TRBD2 (5 bases each). CDR3 length: 15 residues. The germline CDR1 and CDR2 sequences are MNHGY and SAAAGT. Trimming removed 0 bases from V and 2 bases from J, with 5 bases in between. Here the CDR3 DNA reads TGTGCCAGCAGTTACTCGGGGGCTGGGGCCAACGTCCTGACTTTC. Encoded protein: CASSYSGAGANVLTF.

This rearrangement joins TRBV6-7 to TRBJ1-1; D gene ambiguous. TRBV6-7 is an open reading frame, and its role is uncertain. V lost 8 bases, J lost 7 bases, and 11 bases lay in between. The CDR3 runs 11 residues. CDR3 in DNA: TGTGCCAGCGGAGAGAGTATTGAAGCTTTCTTT. It specifies CASGESIEAFF.

This clone is labeled as medium-sized. The V gene is TRBV6-8, the J gene TRBJ2-1; the match to TRBD2 covers 9 bases. In germline, CDR1 is MNHGY, CDR2 SAAAGT. V shed 6 bases, J shed 10 bases, and the junction held 16 bases outside the gene matches. This CDR3 spans 16 amino acids. This CDR3 is CASRPSVGGGAGEQFF. The CDR3 DNA reads as TGTGCCAGCAGGCCCTCGGTTGGCGGGGGGGCTGGGGAGCAGTTCTTC.

This clone is classed as large (0.1 to 1%). The CDR3 here is CASSEASSGRPGEKLFF. CDR3 nucleotide sequence: TGTGCCAGCAGTGAAGCATCTTCGGGGAGACCGGGGGAAAAACTGTTTTTT. The rearrangement joins TRBV6-1 to TRBJ1-4; no definite D call. Germline CDR1 is MNHNS and CDR2 is SASEGT. This CDR3 spans 17 amino acids. V shed 0 bases and J shed 8 bases, with 19 bases lying between them.